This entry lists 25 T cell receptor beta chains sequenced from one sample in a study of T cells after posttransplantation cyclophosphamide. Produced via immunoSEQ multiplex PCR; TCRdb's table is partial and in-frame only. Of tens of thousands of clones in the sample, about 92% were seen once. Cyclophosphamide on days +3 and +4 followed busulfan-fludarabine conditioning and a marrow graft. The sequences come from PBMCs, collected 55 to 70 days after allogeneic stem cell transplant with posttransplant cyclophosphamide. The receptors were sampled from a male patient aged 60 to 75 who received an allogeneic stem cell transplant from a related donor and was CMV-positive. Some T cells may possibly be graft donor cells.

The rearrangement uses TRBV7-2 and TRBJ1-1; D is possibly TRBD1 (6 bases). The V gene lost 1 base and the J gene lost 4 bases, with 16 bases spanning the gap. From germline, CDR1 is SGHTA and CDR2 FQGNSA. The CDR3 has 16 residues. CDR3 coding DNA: TGTGCCAGCAGCTTAGTTTATCCCGGGGGGGCCACTGAAGCTTTCTTT. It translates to CASSLVYPGGATEAFF.

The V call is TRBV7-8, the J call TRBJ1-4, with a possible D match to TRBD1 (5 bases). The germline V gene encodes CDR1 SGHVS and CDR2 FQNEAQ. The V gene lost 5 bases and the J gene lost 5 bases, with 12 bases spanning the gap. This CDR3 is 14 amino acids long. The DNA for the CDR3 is TGTGCCAGCAGCCGCGACGGGGGGAATGAAAAACTGTTTTTT. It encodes CASSRDGGNEKLFF.

For the CDR3, the DNA is TGTGCCAGCAGCAGAGGGGTAGGGGGTTCCTACAATGAGCAGTTCTTC. Protein product: CASSRGVGGSYNEQFF. V is TRBV11-3 and J is TRBJ2-1, with a possible D match to TRBD1 (6 bases). The V end lost 5 bases, the J end lost 1 base, and 15 bases lay between the germline ends. Germline lookup yields CDR1 SGHNT and CDR2 YENEEA. This CDR3 comprises 16 residues.

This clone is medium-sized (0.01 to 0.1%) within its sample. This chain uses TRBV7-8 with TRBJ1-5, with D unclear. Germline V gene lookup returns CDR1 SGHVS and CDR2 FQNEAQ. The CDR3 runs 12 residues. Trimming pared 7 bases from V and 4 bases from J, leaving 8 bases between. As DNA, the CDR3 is TGTGCCAGCAATCGAGAGAATCAGCCCCAGCATTTT. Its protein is CASNRENQPQHF.

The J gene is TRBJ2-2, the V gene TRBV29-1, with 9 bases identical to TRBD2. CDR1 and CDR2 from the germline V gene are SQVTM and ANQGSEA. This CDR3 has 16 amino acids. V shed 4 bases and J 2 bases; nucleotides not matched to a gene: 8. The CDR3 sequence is CSVGQRGALNTGELFF. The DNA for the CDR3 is TGCAGCGTTGGCCAGCGGGGGGCCCTTAACACCGGGGAGCTGTTTTTT.

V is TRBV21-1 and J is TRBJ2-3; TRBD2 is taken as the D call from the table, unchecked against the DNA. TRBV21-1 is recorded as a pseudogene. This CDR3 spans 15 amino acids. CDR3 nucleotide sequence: TGTGCCACCGGTGATTCACTCCCCCCCCTCGATACGCAGTATTTT. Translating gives CATGDSLPPLDTQYF.

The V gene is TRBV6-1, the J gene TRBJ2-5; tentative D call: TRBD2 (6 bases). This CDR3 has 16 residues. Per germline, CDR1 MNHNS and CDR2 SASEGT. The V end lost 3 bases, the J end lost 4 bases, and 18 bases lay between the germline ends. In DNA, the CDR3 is TGTGCCAGCAGTGAGAGGTCCGGGAGTGGAGTAGAGACCCAGTACTTC. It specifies CASSERSGSGVETQYF.

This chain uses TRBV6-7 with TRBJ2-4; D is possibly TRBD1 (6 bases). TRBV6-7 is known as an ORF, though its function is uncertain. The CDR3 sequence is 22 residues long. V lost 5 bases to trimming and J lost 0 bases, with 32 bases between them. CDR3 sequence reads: CASSPIWTAPTFVPLAKNIQYF. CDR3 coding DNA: TGTGCCAGCAGTCCGATTTGGACAGCCCCTACTTTCGTTCCGCTAGCCAAAAACATTCAGTACTTC.

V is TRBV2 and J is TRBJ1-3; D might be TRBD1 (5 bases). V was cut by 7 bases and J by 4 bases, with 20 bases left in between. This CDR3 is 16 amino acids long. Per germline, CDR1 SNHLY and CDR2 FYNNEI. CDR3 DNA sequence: TGTGCCAGCACCCCCCTTCAGGGCGCGGTGGGAAACACCATATATTTT. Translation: CASTPLQGAVGNTIYF.

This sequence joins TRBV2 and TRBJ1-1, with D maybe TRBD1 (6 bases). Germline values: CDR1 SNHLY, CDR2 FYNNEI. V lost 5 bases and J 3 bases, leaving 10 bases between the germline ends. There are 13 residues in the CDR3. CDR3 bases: TGTGCCAGCAGTCCCTACAGGGACACTGAAGCTTTCTTT. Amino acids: CASSPYRDTEAFF.

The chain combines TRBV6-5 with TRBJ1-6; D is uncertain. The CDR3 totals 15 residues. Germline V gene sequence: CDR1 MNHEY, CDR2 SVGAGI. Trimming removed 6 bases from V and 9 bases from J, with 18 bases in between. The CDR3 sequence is CASSVWSLDGSPLHF. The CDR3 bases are TGTGCCAGCAGCGTCTGGTCCCTAGACGGTTCACCCCTCCACTTT.

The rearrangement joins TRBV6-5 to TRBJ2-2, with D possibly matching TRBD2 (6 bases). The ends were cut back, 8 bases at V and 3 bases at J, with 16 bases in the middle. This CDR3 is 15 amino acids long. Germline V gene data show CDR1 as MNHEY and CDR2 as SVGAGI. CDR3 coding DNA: TGTGCCAGCGCTATCCGCGGGACTTACACCGGGGAGCTGTTTTTT. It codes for CASAIRGTYTGELFF.

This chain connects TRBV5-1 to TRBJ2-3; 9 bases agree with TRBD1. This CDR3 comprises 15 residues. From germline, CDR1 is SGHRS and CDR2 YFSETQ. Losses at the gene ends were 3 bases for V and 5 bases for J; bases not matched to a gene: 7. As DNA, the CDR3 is TGCGCCAGCAGCTCGGGACAGGGCTATGAAGATACGCAGTATTTT. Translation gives CASSSGQGYEDTQYF.

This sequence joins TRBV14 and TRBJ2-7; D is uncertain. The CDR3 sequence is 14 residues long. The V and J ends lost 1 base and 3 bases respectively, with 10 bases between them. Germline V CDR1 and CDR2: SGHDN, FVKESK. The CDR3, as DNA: TGTGCCAGCAGCCAAGTGCGTTTTGACTACGAGCAGTACTTC. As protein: CASSQVRFDYEQYF.

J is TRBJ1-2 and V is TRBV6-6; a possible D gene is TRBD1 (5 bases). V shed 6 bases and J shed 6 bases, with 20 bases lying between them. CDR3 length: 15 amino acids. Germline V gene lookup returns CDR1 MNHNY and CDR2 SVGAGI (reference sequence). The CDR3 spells CASRHQTRQPDGYTF. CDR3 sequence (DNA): TGTGCCAGCAGACACCAGACCCGACAGCCCGATGGCTACACCTTC.

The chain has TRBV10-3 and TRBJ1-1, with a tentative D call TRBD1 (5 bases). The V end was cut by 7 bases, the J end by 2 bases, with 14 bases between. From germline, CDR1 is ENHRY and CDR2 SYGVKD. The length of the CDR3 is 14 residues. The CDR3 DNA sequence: TGTGCCATCACGGCCCGCGGACAAAACACTGAAGCTTTCTTT. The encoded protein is CAITARGQNTEAFF.

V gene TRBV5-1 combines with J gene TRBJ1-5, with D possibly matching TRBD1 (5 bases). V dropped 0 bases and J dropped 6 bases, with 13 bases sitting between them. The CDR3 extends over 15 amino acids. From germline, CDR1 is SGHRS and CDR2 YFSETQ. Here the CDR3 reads CASSLGPGFSQPQHF. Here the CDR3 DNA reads TGCGCCAGCAGCTTGGGGCCAGGGTTTAGTCAGCCCCAGCATTTT.

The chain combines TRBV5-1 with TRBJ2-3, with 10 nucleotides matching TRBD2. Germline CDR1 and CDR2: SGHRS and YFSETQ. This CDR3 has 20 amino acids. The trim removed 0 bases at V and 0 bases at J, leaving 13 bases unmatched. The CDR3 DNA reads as TGCGCCAGCAGCTTGGTCCCTTCTAGCGGGGGAGCACCTAGCACAGATACGCAGTATTTT. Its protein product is CASSLVPSSGGAPSTDTQYF.

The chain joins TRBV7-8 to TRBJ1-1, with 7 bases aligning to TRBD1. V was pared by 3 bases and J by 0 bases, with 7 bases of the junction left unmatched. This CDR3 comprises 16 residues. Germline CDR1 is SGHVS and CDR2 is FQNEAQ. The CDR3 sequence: CASSLYRGPMNTEAFF. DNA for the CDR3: TGTGCCAGCAGCTTGTACAGGGGTCCGATGAACACTGAAGCTTTCTTT.

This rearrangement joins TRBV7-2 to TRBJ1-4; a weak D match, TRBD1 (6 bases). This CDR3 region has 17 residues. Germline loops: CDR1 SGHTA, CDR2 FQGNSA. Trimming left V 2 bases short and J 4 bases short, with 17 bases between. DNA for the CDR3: TGTGCCAGCAGCTTAATCGGACAGTCAGGACTTAATGAAAAACTGTTTTTT. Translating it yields CASSLIGQSGLNEKLFF.

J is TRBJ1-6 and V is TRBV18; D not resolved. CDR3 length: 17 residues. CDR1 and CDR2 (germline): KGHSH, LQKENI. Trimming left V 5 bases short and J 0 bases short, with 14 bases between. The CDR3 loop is CASSDSVRSSYNSPLHF. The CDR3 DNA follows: TGTGCCAGCTCAGATTCAGTAAGAAGCTCCTATAATTCACCCCTCCACTTT.

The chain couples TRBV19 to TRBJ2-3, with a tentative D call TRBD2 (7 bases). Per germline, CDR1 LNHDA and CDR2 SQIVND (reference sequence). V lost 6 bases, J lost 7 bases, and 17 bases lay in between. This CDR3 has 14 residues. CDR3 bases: TGTGCCAGTAGAGGACTAGGGGGGGCGTATACGCAGTATTTT. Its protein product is CASRGLGGAYTQYF.

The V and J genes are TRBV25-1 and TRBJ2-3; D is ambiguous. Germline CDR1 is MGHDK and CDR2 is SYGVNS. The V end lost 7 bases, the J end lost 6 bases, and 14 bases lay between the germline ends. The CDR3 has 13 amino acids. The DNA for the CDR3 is TGTGCCAGCAATGGGCCTCTTCTCGATACGCAGTATTTT. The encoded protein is CASNGPLLDTQYF.

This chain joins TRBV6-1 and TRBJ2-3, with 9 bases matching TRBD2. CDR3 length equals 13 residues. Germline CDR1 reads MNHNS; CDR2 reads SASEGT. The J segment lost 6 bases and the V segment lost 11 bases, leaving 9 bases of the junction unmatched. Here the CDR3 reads CAVRTSVADTQYF. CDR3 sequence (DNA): TGTGCCGTCCGGACTAGCGTAGCCGATACGCAGTATTTT.

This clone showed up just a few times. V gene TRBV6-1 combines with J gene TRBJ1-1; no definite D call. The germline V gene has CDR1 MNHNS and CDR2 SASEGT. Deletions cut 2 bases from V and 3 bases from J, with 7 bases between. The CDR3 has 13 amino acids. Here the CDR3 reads CASSETEDTEAFF. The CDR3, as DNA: TGTGCCAGCAGTGAAACAGAAGACACTGAAGCTTTCTTT.